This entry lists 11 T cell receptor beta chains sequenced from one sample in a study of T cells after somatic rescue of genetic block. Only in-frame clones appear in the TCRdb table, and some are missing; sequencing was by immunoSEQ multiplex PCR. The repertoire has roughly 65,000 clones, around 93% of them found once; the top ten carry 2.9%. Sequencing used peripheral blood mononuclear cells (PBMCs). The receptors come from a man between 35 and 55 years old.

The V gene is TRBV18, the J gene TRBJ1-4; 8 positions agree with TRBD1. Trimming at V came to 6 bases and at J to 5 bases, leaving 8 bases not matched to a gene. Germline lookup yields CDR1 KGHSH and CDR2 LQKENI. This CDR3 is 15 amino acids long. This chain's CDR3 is CASSTSTGDNEKLFF. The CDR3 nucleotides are TGTGCCAGCTCCACTTCGACAGGGGACAATGAAAAACTGTTTTTT. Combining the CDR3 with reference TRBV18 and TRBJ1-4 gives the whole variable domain NAGVMQNPRHLVRRRGQEARLRCSPMKGHSHVYWYRQLPEEGLKFMVYLQKENIIDESGMPKERFSAEFPKEGPSILRIQQVVRGDSAAYFCASSTSTGDNEKLFFGSGTQLSVL.

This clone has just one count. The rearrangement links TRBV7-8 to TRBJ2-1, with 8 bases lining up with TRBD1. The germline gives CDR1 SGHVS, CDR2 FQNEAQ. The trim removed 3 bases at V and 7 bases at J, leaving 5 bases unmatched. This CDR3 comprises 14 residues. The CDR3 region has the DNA TGTGCCAGCAGCTTGGGACAGGAATTGAATGAGCAGTTCTTC. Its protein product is CASSLGQELNEQFF.

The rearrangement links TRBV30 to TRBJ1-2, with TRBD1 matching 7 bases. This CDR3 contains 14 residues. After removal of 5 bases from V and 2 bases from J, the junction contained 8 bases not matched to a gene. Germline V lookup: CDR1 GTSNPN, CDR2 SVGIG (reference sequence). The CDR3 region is CAWVRTGLNYGYTF. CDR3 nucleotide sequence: TGTGCCTGGGTCAGGACAGGCCTCAACTATGGCTACACCTTC.

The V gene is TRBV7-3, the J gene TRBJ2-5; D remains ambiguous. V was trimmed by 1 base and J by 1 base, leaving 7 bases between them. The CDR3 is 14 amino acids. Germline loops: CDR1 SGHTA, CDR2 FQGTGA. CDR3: CASSLRAGQETQYF. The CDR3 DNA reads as TGTGCCAGCAGCTTAAGGGCCGGCCAAGAGACCCAGTACTTC.

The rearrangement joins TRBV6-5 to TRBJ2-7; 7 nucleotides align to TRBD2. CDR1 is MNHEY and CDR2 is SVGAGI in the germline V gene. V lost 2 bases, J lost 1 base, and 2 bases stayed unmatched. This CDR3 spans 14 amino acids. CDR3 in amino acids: CASSYTSESYEQYF. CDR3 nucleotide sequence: TGTGCCAGCAGTTACACTAGCGAATCCTACGAGCAGTACTTC.

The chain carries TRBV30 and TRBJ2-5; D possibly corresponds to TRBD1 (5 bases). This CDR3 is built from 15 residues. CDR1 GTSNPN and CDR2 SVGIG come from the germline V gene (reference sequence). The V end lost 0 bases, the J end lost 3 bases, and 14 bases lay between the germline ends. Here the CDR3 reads CAWSVLGQDKETQYF. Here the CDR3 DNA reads TGTGCCTGGAGTGTACTTGGGCAGGACAAAGAGACCCAGTACTTC.

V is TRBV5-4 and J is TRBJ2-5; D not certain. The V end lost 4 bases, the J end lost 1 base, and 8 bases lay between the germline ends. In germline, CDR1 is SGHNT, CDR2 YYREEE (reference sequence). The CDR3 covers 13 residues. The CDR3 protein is CASSQETQETQYF. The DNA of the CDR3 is TGTGCCAGCAGCCAGGAAACCCAAGAGACCCAGTACTTC. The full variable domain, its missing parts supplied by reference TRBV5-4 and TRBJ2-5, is ETGVTQSPTHLIKTRGQQVTLRCSSQSGHNTVSWYQQALGQGPQFIFQYYREEENGRGNFPPRFSGLQFPNYSSELNVNALELDDSALYLCASSQETQETQYFGPGTRLLVL.

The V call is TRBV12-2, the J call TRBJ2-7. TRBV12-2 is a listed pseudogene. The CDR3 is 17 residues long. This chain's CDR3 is CASRLGFGTHSSYEQYF. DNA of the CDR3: TGTGCAAGTCGCTTAGGATTCGGGACCCATAGCTCCTACGAGCAGTACTTC.

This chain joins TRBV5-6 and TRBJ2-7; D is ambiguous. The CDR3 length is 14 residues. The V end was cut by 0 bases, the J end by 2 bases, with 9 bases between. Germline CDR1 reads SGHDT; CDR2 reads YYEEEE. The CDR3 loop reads CASSLAGSPYEQYF. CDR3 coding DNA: TGTGCCAGCAGCTTGGCAGGCAGTCCCTACGAGCAGTACTTC.

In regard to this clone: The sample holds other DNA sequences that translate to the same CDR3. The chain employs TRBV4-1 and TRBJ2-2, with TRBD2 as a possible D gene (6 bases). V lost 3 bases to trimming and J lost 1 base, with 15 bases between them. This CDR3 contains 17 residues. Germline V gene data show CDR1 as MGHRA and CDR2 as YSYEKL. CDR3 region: CASSHPFGGVNTGELFF. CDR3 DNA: TGCGCCAGCAGCCACCCCTTCGGCGGGGTGAACACCGGGGAGCTGTTTTTT.

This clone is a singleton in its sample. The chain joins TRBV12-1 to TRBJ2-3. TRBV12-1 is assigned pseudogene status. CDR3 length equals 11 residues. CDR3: CASNDTDTQYF. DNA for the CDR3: TGTGCCAGCAACGACACAGATACGCAGTATTTT.